Following are 28 T cell receptor beta chains from one sample sequenced in a study of blood T cell repertoires in COVID-19. Only in-frame clones appear in the TCRdb table, and some are missing; sequencing was by immunoSEQ multiplex PCR. The sample includes roughly 96,000 clones, 82% of them seen just once. The sequenced material came from peripheral blood. These receptors originate from a man older than 75 with acute or convalescent COVID-19.

The chain recombines TRBV20-1 with TRBJ1-1; D possibly corresponds to TRBD1 (6 bases). V was cut by 7 bases and J by 5 bases, with 8 bases left in between. The CDR3 is made up of 10 amino acids. Germline V gene lookup returns CDR1 DFQATT and CDR2 SNEGSKA (reference sequence). The CDR3 DNA reads as TGCAGTGAAGGGGGTACTGAAGCTTTCTTT. Protein: CSEGGTEAFF.

The chain carries TRBV18 and TRBJ1-4; 7 bases agree with TRBD1. The CDR3 is 14 amino acids. Trimming took 3 bases from V and 4 from J; bases not matched to a gene: 2. Germline V gene sequence: CDR1 KGHSH, CDR2 LQKENI. CDR3 loop: CASSPQGVNEKLFF. DNA of the CDR3: TGTGCCAGCTCACCGCAGGGGGTTAATGAAAAACTGTTTTTT.

This clone was seen just once. The chain uses TRBV7-8 and TRBJ2-1; 10 nucleotides agree with TRBD1. CDR3 length: 15 amino acids. The V gene's germline CDR1 is SGHVS and CDR2 FQNEAQ. J lost 8 bases, V lost 5 bases, and 9 bases had no gene match. CDR3 nucleotides: TGTGCCAGCAGCCCAGACAGGGGGCGTATAGATGAGCAGTTCTTC. Protein sequence: CASSPDRGRIDEQFF.

This sequence joins TRBV5-1 and TRBJ1-2; 7 bases align to TRBD1. V was clipped by 2 bases and J by 7 bases; unmatched bases: 5. CDR1 is SGHRS, CDR2 YFSETQ, per germline. This CDR3 has 13 amino acids. The CDR3 region is CASSLGQVLGYTF. CDR3 coding DNA: TGCGCCAGCAGCTTAGGACAGGTCCTTGGCTACACCTTC. The full variable domain, in which reference TRBV5-1 and TRBJ1-2 provide the parts outside the CDR3, is KAGVTQTPRYLIKTRGQQVTLSCSPISGHRSVSWYQQTPGQGLQFLFEYFSETQRNKGNFPGRFSGRQFSNSRSEMNVSTLELGDSALYLCASSLGQVLGYTFGSGTRLTVV.

This clone has just a few counts. The chain joins TRBV19 to TRBJ1-5; 7 bases agree with TRBD1. The germline gives CDR1 LNHDA, CDR2 SQIVND (reference sequence). This CDR3 comprises 14 residues. Losses at the gene ends were 6 bases for V and 7 bases for J; bases not matched to a gene: 9. The CDR3 reads CASRLRQGGQPQHF. CDR3 DNA sequence: TGTGCCAGTAGGCTTAGACAGGGAGGACAGCCCCAGCATTTT. The full variable domain, completed using reference TRBV19 and TRBJ1-5, is DGGITQSPKYLFRKEGQNVTLSCEQNLNHDAMYWYRQDPGQGLRLIYYSQIVNDFQKGDIAEGYSVSREKKESFPLTVTSAQKNPTAFYLCASRLRQGGQPQHFGDGTRLSIL.

The CDR3 region is CASRLITQTGDVSGNTIYF. The CDR3 DNA sequence: TGTGCAAGTCGCCTCATAACTCAAACAGGGGACGTCTCTGGAAACACCATATATTTT. This rearrangement joins TRBV12-2 to TRBJ1-3; TRBD1 reflects the table's D call only, with no check against the DNA. TRBV12-2 is designated a pseudogene. The CDR3 runs to 19 residues.

The J gene is TRBJ1-5, the V gene TRBV30, with 10 bases matching TRBD1. Unmatched junction bases numbered 5, after V lost 5 bases and J lost 4 bases. Germline V gene sequence: CDR1 GTSNPN, CDR2 SVGIG (reference sequence). The CDR3 loop spans 14 amino acids. The CDR3, as DNA: TGTGCCTGGGGCAGGACAGGGGGGAATCAGCCCCAGCATTTT. It translates to CAWGRTGGNQPQHF.

CDR3 DNA: TGTGCCAGCAGCCCTCGGACAGGGGGGAACACTGAAGCTTTCTTT. This translates into CASSPRTGGNTEAFF. This sequence joins TRBV7-8 and TRBJ1-1; 10 nucleotides line up with TRBD1. The CDR3 totals 15 residues. The germline CDR1 and CDR2 sequences are SGHVS and FQNEAQ. With 5 bases clipped from V and 1 base from J, the junction kept 4 bases outside the gene matches.

The chain joins TRBV7-8 to TRBJ1-5, with 9 positions matching TRBD1. Germline V gene data show CDR1 as SGHVS and CDR2 as FQNEAQ. The ends lost 2 bases at V and 4 bases at J; junction bases unmatched: 3. This CDR3 spans 15 amino acids. This chain's CDR3 is CASSLLGTGNQPQHF. CDR3 DNA sequence: TGTGCCAGCAGCTTATTAGGGACAGGGAATCAGCCCCAGCATTTT.

V and J are TRBV3-1 (or the pseudogene TRBV3-2) and TRBJ1-4, with D possibly being TRBD1 (5 bases). With 0 bases removed from V and 7 bases from J, the gap between germline ends came to 9 bases. The CDR3 length is 14 residues. Germline values: CDR1 LGHDT, CDR2 YNNKEL (reference sequence). The CDR3 spells CASSQDRDSEKLFF. CDR3 sequence (DNA): TGTGCCAGCAGCCAAGATAGAGACAGTGAAAAACTGTTTTTT.

The table lists this clone with a few counts. The DNA of the CDR3 is TGTGCCTGGACAGAAGGGCAGGGAACGGGGGTCCTCTACAATGAGCAGTTCTTC. Translation gives CAWTEGQGTGVLYNEQFF. This chain joins TRBV30 and TRBJ2-1; the D gene is possibly TRBD2 (6 bases). The length of the CDR3 is 18 residues. The V and J ends lost 4 bases and 3 bases respectively, with 25 bases between them. The germline V gene encodes CDR1 GTSNPN and CDR2 SVGIG (reference sequence). The full variable domain, in which reference TRBV30 and TRBJ2-1 provide the parts outside the CDR3, is SQTIHQWPATLVQPVGSPLSLECTVEGTSNPNLYWYRQAAGRGLQLLFYSVGIGQISSEVPQNLSASRPQDRQFILSSKKLLLSDSGFYLCAWTEGQGTGVLYNEQFFGPGTRLTVL.

This CDR3 is CASSLGTGQQETQYF. In nucleotides, the CDR3 is TGTGCCAGCAGCTTAGGCACCGGACAGCAAGAGACCCAGTACTTC. The gene calls are TRBV7-9 and TRBJ2-5; a possible D gene is TRBD1 (6 bases). The CDR3 loop spans 15 amino acids. Trimming removed 1 base at V and 2 bases at J, with 11 bases between. Looked up from germline, CDR1 is SEHNR and CDR2 is FQNEAQ (reference sequence).

The rearrangement uses TRBV18 and TRBJ2-7, with TRBD2 matching over 7 bases. This CDR3 spans 14 amino acids. The germline gives CDR1 KGHSH, CDR2 LQKENI. V shed 0 bases, J shed 4 bases, and the junction held 3 bases outside the gene matches. As DNA, the CDR3 is TGTGCCAGCTCACCACCGGCCGGGGGGTACGAGCAGTACTTC. This encodes CASSPPAGGYEQYF.

This clone appeared a single time. This sequence joins TRBV29-1 and TRBJ1-1, with D possibly TRBD1 on 5 matching bases. This CDR3 region has 14 residues. V gave up 1 base and J gave up 1 base, with 10 bases separating them. Germline CDR1 SQVTM, CDR2 ANQGSEA. The CDR3 DNA reads TGCAGCGTTGAAGGAGGTCAGGGGAACACTGAAGCTTTCTTT. Residues: CSVEGGQGNTEAFF.

The chain joins TRBV5-1 to TRBJ2-7; possible D gene TRBD2, 6 bases. Germline CDR1 SGHRS, CDR2 YFSETQ. V lost 5 bases to trimming and J lost 0 bases, with 12 bases between them. CDR3 length: 14 amino acids. CDR3 amino acids: CASSRDSPSYEQYF. The CDR3 DNA follows: TGCGCCAGCAGTAGGGACTCCCCCTCCTACGAGCAGTACTTC. The entire variable domain, with the rest obtained from reference TRBV5-1 and TRBJ2-7, is as follows: KAGVTQTPRYLIKTRGQQVTLSCSPISGHRSVSWYQQTPGQGLQFLFEYFSETQRNKGNFPGRFSGRQFSNSRSEMNVSTLELGDSALYLCASSRDSPSYEQYFGPGTRLTVT.

This chain uses TRBV19 with TRBJ2-7; the match to TRBD2 covers 7 bases. The CDR3 extends over 13 amino acids. V lost 4 bases to trimming and J lost 4 bases; unmatched junction nucleotides: 4. Germline V gives CDR1 LNHDA, CDR2 SQIVND (reference sequence). The DNA for the CDR3 is TGTGCCAGTAGTAGCGGGGGACCTTACGAGCAGTACTTC. Its protein product is CASSSGGPYEQYF.

The chain has TRBV21-1 and TRBJ2-5; the D segment call TRBD2 is taken from the table without a DNA check. TRBV21-1 is termed a pseudogene. The CDR3 runs 14 residues. The CDR3 reads CASREREGRETQYF. For the CDR3, the DNA is TGTGCCAGCAGAGAGCGGGAGGGCCGGGAGACCCAGTACTTC.

The chain links TRBV9 to TRBJ2-1, with D tentatively TRBD2 (6 bases). The CDR3 has 15 residues. Germline CDR1 and CDR2: SGDLS and YYNGEE. V lost 3 bases and J lost 9, with 19 bases in between. In DNA form, the CDR3 reads TGTGCCAGCAGCGCTACCTCGGTCGGGGAGGCTGAGCAGTTCTTC. This gives the protein CASSATSVGEAEQFF.

The chain links TRBV13 to TRBJ1-5; D is unresolved. The CDR3 runs to 13 residues. V was shortened by 4 bases and J by 3 bases, with 7 bases between the two germline ends. Germline CDR1 and CDR2: PRHDT and FYEKMQ (reference sequence). CDR3 in amino acids: CASSSGVNQPQHF. The CDR3 nucleotides read TGTGCCAGCAGCTCAGGCGTCAATCAGCCCCAGCATTTT.

This chain links TRBV18 with TRBJ2-3, with TRBD2 matching over 8 bases. Germline lookup yields CDR1 KGHSH and CDR2 LQKENI. The CDR3 has 17 residues. V lost 6 bases and J lost 0; bases outside the gene matches: 11. CDR3 protein: CASSLGPASGSTDTQYF. In nucleotides, the CDR3 is TGTGCCAGCTCCCTTGGGCCGGCTAGCGGGAGCACAGATACGCAGTATTTT.

The V call is TRBV7-6, the J call TRBJ1-2; D unresolved. This CDR3 comprises 17 residues. Germline V gene lookup returns CDR1 SGHVS and CDR2 FNYEAQ. V gave up 1 base and J gave up 0 bases, with 15 bases separating them. CDR3 DNA: TGTGCCAGCAGCTTAGAGCGTGAGGGCTTGACTAACTATGGCTACACCTTC. Its translation is CASSLEREGLTNYGYTF.

Turning to this clone: Distinct nucleotide sequences in the sample also encode this CDR3. The chain recombines TRBV18 with TRBJ1-5; 11 bases are a match to TRBD1. Germline V gene lookup returns CDR1 KGHSH and CDR2 LQKENI. Trimming at V came to 3 bases and at J to 3 bases, leaving 1 base not matched to a gene. This CDR3 has 15 amino acids. This chain's CDR3 is CASSPGQGDNQPQHF. The CDR3 DNA is TGTGCCAGCTCACCGGGACAGGGGGACAATCAGCCCCAGCATTTT.

V and J are TRBV6-5 and TRBJ2-3, with a tentative D call TRBD1 (5 bases). The V gene's germline CDR1 is MNHEY and CDR2 SVGAGI. V lost 5 bases, J lost 3 bases, and 9 bases lay in between. The CDR3 has 13 residues. As DNA, the CDR3 is TGTGCCAGCAGTCCCCAGGGAACAGATACGCAGTATTTT. This translates into CASSPQGTDTQYF.

The rearrangement uses TRBV25-1 and TRBJ2-7; 8 nucleotides agree with TRBD1. This CDR3 region has 15 residues. Germline V CDR1 and CDR2: MGHDK, SYGVNS. Trimming cost V 3 bases and J 3 bases; bases outside gene matches: 7. The CDR3 sequence is CASSDPGQGSYEQYF. The CDR3 DNA reads TGTGCCAGCAGTGACCCCGGACAGGGTAGCTACGAGCAGTACTTC.

V usage is TRBV11-3 and J usage is TRBJ2-7, with D perhaps matching TRBD1 (7 bases). The V and J ends lost 5 bases and 8 bases respectively, with 16 bases between them. Germline values: CDR1 SGHNT, CDR2 YENEEA. This CDR3 is built from 13 residues. The CDR3 bases are TGTGCCAGCAGCCCGGGGGTGAGGGGGCAGCAGTACTTC. As protein: CASSPGVRGQQYF.

The rearrangement links TRBV7-2 to TRBJ1-6; no firm D call. Trimming left V 3 bases short and J 8 bases short, with 5 bases between. Germline lookup yields CDR1 SGHTA and CDR2 FQGNSA. This CDR3 has 12 residues. CDR3 region: CASSFQYSPLHF. The CDR3 DNA reads TGTGCCAGCAGCTTCCAATATTCACCCCTCCACTTT.

This clone was picked up one time. The chain employs TRBV6-6 and TRBJ2-3; maybe TRBD2 (5 bases). V lost 2 bases, J lost 1 base, and 7 bases lay in between. The germline V gene has CDR1 MNHNY and CDR2 SVGAGI (reference sequence). This CDR3 is 14 amino acids long. CDR3 nucleotide sequence: TGTGCCAGCAGTTACGTCGGGGGCACAGATACGCAGTATTTT. This encodes CASSYVGGTDTQYF.

This clone showed up just a few times. This sequence joins TRBV6-2 or TRBV6-3 and TRBJ2-7; D ambiguous. The CDR3 is 13 amino acids. Germline CDR1 reads MNHEY; CDR2 reads SVGEGT. Trimming removed 2 bases at V and 7 bases at J, with 12 bases between. CDR3 DNA sequence: TGTGCCAGCAGTTACCAGGCCCGCTGGGAGCAGTACTTC. It encodes CASSYQARWEQYF.